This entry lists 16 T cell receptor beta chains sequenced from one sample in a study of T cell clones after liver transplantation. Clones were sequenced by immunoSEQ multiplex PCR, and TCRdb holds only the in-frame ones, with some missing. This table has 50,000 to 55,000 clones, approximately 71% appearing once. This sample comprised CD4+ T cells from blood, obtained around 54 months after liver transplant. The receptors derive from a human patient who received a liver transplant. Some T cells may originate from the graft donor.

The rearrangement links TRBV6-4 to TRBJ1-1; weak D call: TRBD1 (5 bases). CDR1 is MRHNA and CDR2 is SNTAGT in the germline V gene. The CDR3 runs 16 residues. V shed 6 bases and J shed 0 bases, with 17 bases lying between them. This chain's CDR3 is CASSPGTGVMNTEAFF. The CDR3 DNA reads TGTGCCAGCAGCCCAGGGACTGGCGTCATGAACACTGAAGCTTTCTTT.

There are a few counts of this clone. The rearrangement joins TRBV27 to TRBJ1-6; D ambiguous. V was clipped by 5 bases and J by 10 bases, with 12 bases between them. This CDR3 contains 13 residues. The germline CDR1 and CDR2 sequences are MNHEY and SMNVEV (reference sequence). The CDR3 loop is CASSQDLGSPLHF. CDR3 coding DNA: TGTGCCAGCAGTCAGGACCTTGGGTCACCCCTCCACTTT.

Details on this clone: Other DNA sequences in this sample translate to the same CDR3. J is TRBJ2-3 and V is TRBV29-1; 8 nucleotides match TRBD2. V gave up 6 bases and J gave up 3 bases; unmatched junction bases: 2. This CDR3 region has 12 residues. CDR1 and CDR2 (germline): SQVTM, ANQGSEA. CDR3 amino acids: CSVAGGTDTQYF. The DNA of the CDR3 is TGCAGCGTCGCGGGGGGAACAGATACGCAGTATTTT.

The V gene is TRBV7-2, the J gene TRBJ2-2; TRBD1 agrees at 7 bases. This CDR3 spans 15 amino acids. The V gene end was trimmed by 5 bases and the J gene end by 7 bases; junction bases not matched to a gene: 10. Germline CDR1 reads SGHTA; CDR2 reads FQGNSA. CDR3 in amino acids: CASSVDRVGGGELFF. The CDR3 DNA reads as TGTGCCAGCAGCGTAGACAGGGTGGGTGGCGGGGAGCTGTTTTTT.

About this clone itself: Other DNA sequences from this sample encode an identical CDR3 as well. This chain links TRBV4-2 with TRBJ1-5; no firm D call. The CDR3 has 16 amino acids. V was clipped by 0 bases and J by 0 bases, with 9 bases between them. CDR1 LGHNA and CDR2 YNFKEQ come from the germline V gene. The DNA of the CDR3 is TGTGCCAGCAGCCAAGAGCCAGGTGATAGCAATCAGCCCCAGCATTTT. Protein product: CASSQEPGDSNQPQHF.

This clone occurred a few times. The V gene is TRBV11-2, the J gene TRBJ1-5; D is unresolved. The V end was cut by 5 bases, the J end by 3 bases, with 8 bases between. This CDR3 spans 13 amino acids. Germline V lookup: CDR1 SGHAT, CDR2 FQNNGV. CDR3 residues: CASSQSDNQPQHF. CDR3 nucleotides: TGTGCCAGCAGCCAGTCAGACAATCAGCCCCAGCATTTT.

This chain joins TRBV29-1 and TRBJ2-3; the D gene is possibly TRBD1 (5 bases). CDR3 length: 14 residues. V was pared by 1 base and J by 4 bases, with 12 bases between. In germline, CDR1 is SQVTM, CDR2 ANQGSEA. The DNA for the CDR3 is TGCAGCGTTGAAGGACTTCCAGGGTCAGATACGCAGTATTTT. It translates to CSVEGLPGSDTQYF.

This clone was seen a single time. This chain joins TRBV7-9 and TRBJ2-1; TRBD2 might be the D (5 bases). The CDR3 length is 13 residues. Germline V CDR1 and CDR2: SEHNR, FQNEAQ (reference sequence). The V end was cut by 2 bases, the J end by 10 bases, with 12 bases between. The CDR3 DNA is TGTGCCAGCAGCTTATTGTGGGAGTCAGAGCAGTTCTTC. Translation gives CASSLLWESEQFF.

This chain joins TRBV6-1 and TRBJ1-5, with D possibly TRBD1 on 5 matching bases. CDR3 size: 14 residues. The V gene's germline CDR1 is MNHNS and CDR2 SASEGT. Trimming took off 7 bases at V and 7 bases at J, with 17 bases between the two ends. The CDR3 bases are TGTGCCAGCATAGGACAAAACTTTTGGCAGCCCCAGCATTTT. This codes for CASIGQNFWQPQHF.

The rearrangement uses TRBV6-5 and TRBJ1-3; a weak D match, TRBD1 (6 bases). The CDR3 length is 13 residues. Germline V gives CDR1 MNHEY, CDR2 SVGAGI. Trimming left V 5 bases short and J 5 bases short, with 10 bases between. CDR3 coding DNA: TGTGCCAGCAGTCCACAGGGCCGAAACACCATATATTTT. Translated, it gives CASSPQGRNTIYF.

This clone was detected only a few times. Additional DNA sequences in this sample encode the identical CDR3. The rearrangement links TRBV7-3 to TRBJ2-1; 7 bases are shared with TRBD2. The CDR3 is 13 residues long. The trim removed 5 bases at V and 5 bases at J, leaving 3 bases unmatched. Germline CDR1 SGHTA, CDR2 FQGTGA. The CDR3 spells CASSPGGNNEQFF. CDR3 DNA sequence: TGTGCCAGCAGCCCCGGGGGGAACAATGAGCAGTTCTTC.

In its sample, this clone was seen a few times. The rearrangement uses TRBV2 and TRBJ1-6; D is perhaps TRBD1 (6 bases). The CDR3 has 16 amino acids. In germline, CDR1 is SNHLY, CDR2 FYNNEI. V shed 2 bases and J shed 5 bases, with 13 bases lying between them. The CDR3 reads CASSELGQLNNSPLHF. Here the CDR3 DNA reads TGTGCCAGCAGTGAACTAGGACAGCTAAATAATTCACCCCTCCACTTT.

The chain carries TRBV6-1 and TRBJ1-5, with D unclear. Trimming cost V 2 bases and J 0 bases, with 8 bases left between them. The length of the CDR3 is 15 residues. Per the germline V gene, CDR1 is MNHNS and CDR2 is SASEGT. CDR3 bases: TGTGCCAGCAGTGAACTGCAATTTAGCAATCAGCCCCAGCATTTT. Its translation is CASSELQFSNQPQHF.

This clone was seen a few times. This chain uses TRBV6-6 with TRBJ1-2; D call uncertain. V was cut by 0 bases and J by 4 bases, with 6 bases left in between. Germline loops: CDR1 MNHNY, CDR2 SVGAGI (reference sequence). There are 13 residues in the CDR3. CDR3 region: CASSYSNSYGYTF. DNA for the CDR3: TGTGCCAGCAGTTACTCGAACAGCTATGGCTACACCTTC.

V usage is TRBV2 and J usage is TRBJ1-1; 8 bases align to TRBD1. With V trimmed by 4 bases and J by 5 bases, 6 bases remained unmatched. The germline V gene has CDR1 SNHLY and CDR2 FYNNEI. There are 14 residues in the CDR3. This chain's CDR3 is CASSGRTGSTEAFF. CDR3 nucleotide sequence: TGTGCCAGCAGTGGAAGGACAGGGTCGACTGAAGCTTTCTTT.

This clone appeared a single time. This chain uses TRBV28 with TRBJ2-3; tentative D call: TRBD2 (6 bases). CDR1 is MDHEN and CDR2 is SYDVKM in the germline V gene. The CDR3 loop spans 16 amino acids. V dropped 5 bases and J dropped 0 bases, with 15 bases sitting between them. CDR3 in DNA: TGTGCCAGCAGTCCCCGGGGCGGGGCTAGCACAGATACGCAGTATTTT. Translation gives CASSPRGGASTDTQYF.